This TCR beta chain was profiled in a study of sequential checkpoint blockade in melanoma. The treatment is: randomized to nivolumab then ipilimumab (arm A) or the reverse (arm B). The table came from immunoSEQ multiplex PCR; TCRdb's copy has only in-frame clones and leaves some out. The table has under 50,000 clones, about 88% seen once. Sequencing was performed on CD8+ T cells sorted from blood (inferred from file names), taken from a patient given nivolumab and ipilimumab in sequence. This sequence was found in a human donor with melanoma.

CDR3 sequence (DNA): TGTGCCAGCAGTCCAAAGCCTAACAGGGTGGAAAGCGAGCAGTACTTC. Its translation: CASSPKPNRVESEQYF. The chain uses TRBV27 and TRBJ2-7; D might be TRBD1 (6 bases). V shed 5 bases and J shed 6 bases, with 23 bases lying between them. Germline values: CDR1 MNHEY, CDR2 SMNVEV (reference sequence). The CDR3 loop spans 16 amino acids.